This T cell receptor beta chain was retrieved from a study of OX40 agonist ivuxolimab in advanced cancers. Study-level background: Patients received ivuxolimab, an intravenous treatment, every 2 weeks at 0.01 to 10 mg/kg.

Germline CDR1 MDHEN, CDR2 SYDVKM. This CDR3 is built from 15 residues. With 4 bases removed from V and 7 bases from J, the gap between germline ends came to 16 bases. Sequencing used immunoSEQ multiplex PCR; TCRdb keeps in-frame clones, though not all of them. The sample includes 63,000 or so clones, around nine tenths of them seen just once. The clonotype originates from an adult with an advanced solid tumor such as melanoma, head and neck, liver or kidney cancer. J is TRBJ1-4 and V is TRBV28, with D maybe TRBD1 (5 bases). The source material was CD4+ or CD8+ T cells sorted from blood, sampled in a trial of the OX40 agonist ivuxolimab. This CDR3 is CASSSTGTRGEKLFF. The CDR3 bases are TGTGCCAGCAGTTCCACCGGGACTCGGGGTGAAAAACTGTTTTTT.